This T cell receptor (beta chain) was observed in a study of tumor and adjacent non-tumor tissue in lung cancer. This sample's RNA came from whole unsorted tissue. Newly diagnosed lung cancer patients had thoracic surgery in China, August–late 2014, without prior chemotherapy. A modified ARM-PCR protocol with three rounds of nested PCR amplified TCRbeta. TCRdb passed the multiplex PCR reads through MiXCR, listing each CDR3 protein once. The sample consists of tens of thousands of distinct CDR3 sequences, 72% of them appearing once. CDR3 length: 16 amino acids. Trimming shortened V by 5 bases and J by 0 bases, and 19 bases separated the two germline ends. Per germline, CDR1 DFQATT and CDR2 SNEGSKA (reference sequence).

The rearrangement uses TRBV20-1 and TRBJ2-5, with unresolved D. The clonotype originates from a woman in her thirties or forties with non-small cell lung cancer. Sequenced sample: lung tumor tissue. The DNA of the CDR3 is TGCAGTGCTGAGCCCCTTCAGGTGGCGTACCAAGAGACCCAGTACTTC. Translation gives CSAEPLQVAYQETQYF.